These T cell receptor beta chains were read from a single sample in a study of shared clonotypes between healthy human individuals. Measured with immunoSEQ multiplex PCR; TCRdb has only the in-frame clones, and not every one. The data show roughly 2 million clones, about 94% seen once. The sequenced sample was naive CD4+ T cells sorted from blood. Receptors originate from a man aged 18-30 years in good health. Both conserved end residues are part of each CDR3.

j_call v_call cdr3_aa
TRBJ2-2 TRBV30 CAWEGVLGNTGELFF
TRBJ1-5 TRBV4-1 CASSLGQGGQPQHF
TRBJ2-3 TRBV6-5 CASSSRSRTDTQYF
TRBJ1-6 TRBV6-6 CASHQGTGNSPLHF
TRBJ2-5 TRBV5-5 CASSKDRGETQYF
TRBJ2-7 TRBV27 CASSLGTGSFRQYF
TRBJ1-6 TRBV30 CAWTGNSPLHF
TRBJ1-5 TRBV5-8 CASSPGQTPSQHF
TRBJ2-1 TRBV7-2 CASSQDRVNEQFF
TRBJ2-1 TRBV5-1 CASSLPNNEQFF
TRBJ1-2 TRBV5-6 CASSIRGSNYGYTF
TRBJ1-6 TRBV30 CAWSERGQYSPLHF
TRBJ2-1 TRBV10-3 CAISAPGTVYNEQFF
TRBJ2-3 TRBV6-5 CASRREHTQYF
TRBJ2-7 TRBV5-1 CASSFNRDEQYF